The clone carrying this TCR beta chain was detected a few times. The protocol was immunoSEQ multiplex PCR, while the TCRdb copy is restricted to in-frame clones and leaves out a portion. In the table there are roughly 810 clones, roughly a fifth of which are singletons. The germline V gene has CDR1 LNHDA and CDR2 SQIVND (reference sequence). CDR3 length: 14 residues. Trimming shortened V by 3 bases and J by 4 bases, and 12 bases separated the two germline ends. The data stem from a study of T cells in localized non-small cell lung cancer. Sequenced material: normal lung tissue next to the tumor, taken before any cancer treatment. The J gene is TRBJ2-5, the V gene TRBV19; maybe TRBD1 (5 bases). This TCR derives from a man aged 40-75 years with stage I lung adenocarcinoma. CDR3 sequence: CASSMGPTRETQYF. Written as DNA, the CDR3 is TGTGCCAGTAGTATGGGGCCCACCCGAGAGACCCAGTACTTC.